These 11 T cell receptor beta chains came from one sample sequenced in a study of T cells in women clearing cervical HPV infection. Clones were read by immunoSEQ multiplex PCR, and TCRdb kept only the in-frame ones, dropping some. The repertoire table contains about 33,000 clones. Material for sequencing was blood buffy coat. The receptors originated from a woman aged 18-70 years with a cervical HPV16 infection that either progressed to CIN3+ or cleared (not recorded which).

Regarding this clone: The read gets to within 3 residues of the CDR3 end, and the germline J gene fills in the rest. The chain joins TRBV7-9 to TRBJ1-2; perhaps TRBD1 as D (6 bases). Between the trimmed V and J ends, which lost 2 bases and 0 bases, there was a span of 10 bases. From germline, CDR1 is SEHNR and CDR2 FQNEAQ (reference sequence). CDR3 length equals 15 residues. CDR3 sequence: CASSLLRGTNYGYTF. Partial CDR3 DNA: TGTGCCAGCAGCTTACTCAGGGGAACTAACTATGGC.

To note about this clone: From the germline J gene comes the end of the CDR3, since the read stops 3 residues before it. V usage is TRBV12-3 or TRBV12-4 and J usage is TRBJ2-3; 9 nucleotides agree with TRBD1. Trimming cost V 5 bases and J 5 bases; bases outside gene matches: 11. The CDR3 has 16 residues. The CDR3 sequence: CASSDGLQGAGDTQYF. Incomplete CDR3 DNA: TGTGCCAGCAGTGACGGGCTACAGGGGGCGGGAGATACG.

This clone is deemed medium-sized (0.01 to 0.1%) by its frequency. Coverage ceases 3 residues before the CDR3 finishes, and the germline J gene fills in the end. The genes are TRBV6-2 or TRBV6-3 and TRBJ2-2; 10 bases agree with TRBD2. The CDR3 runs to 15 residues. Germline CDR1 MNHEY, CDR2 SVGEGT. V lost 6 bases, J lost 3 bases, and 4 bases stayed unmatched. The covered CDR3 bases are TGTGCCAGCAGGGCACTAGCGGGACACACCGGGGAG. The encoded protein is CASRALAGHTGE. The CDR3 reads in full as CASRALAGHTGELFF.

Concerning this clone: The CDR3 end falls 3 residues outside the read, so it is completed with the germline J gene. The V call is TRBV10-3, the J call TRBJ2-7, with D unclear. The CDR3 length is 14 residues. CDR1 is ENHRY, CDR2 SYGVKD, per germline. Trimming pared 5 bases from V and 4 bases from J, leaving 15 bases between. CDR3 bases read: TGTGCCATCAGTATGGGCCCCACAAGTTACGAG. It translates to CAISMGPTSYE. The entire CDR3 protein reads CAISMGPTSYEQYF.

The CDR3 DNA, read in part, is TGCGCCAGCAGCGGGGCGACAGCGCAGAACTATGGC. Protein product: CASSGATAQNYG. The complete CDR3 sequence is CASSGATAQNYGYTF. The V and J genes are TRBV5-1 and TRBJ1-2; TRBD1 might be the D (5 bases). Read sequence stops 3 residues before the CDR3 end, and the germline J gene provides the missing end. Germline loops: CDR1 SGHRS, CDR2 YFSETQ. Trimming shortened V by 4 bases and J by 2 bases, and 15 bases separated the two germline ends. CDR3 length: 15 residues.

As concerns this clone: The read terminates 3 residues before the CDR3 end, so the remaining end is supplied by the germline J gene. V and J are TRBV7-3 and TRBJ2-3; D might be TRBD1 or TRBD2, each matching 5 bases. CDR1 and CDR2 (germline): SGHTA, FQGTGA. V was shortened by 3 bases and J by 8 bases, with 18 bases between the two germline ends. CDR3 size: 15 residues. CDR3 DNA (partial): TGTGCCAGCAGCTTGAGAGGGGATGGGTCGGGTACG. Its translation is CASSLRGDGSGT. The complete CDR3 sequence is CASSLRGDGSGTQYF.

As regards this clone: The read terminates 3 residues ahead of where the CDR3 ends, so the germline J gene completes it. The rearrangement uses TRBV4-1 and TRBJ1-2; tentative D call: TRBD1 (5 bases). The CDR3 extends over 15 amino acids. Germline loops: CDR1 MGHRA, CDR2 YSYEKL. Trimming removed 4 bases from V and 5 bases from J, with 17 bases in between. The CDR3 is CASSPAMGGPYGYTF. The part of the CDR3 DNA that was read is TGCGCCAGCAGCCCGGCTATGGGGGGTCCGTATGGC.

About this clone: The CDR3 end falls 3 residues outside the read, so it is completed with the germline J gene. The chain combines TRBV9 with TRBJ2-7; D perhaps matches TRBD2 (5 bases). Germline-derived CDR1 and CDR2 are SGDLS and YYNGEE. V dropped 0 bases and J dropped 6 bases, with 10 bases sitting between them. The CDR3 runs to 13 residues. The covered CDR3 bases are TGTGCCAGCAGCGTAGACCTAGCAAGCGAG. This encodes CASSVDLASE. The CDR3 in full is CASSVDLASEQYF.

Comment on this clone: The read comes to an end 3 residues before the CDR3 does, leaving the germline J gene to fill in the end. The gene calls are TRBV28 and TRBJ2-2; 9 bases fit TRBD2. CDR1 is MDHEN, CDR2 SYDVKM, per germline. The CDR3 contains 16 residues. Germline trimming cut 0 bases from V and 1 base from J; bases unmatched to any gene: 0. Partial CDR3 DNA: TGTGCCAGCAGTTTATGGACTAGCGGGAACACCGGGGAG. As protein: CASSLWTSGNTGE. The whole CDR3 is CASSLWTSGNTGELFF.

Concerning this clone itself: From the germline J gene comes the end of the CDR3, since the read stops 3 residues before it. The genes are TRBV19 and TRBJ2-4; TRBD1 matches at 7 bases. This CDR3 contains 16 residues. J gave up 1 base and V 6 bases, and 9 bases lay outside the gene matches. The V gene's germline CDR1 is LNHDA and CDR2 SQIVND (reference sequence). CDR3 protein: CASSPIGQAAKNIQYF. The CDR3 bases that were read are TGTGCCAGTAGCCCCATTGGACAGGCGGCCAAAAACATT.

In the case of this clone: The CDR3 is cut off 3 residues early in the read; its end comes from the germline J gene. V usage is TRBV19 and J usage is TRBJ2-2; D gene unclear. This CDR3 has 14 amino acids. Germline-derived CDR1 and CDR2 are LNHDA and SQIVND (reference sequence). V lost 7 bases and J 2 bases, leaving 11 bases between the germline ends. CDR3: CASKETDNTGELFF. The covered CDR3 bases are TGTGCCAGTAAGGAGACTGACAACACCGGGGAG.